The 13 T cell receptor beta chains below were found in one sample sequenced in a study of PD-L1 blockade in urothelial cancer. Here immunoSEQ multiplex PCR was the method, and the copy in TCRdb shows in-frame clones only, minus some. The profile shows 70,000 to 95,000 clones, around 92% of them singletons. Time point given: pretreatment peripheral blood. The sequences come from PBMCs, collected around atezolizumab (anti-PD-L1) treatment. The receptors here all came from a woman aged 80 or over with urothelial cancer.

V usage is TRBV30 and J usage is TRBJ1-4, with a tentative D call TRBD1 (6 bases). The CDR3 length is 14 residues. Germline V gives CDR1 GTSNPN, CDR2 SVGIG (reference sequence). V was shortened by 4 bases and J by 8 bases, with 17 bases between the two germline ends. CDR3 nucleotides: TGTGCCTGGACCCCGGGACAAGGAAACGAAAAACTGTTTTTT. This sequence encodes CAWTPGQGNEKLFF.

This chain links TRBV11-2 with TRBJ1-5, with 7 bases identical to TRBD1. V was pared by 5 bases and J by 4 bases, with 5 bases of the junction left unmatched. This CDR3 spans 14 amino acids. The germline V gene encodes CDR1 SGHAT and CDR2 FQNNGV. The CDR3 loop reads CASSPGDRNQPQHF. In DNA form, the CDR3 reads TGTGCCAGCAGCCCCGGGGACAGAAATCAGCCCCAGCATTTT.

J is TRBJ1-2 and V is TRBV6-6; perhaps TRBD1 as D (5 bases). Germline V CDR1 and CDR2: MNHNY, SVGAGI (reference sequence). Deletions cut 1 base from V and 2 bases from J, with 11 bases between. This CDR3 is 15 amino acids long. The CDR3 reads CASSYYGGTNYGYTF. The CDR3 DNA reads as TGTGCCAGCAGTTACTACGGGGGAACCAACTATGGCTACACCTTC.

The CDR3 is CASSSGAYNEQFF. CDR3 in DNA: TGTGCCAGCAGCTCCGGGGCCTACAATGAGCAGTTCTTC. The chain uses TRBV7-9 and TRBJ2-1, with D perhaps TRBD2 (5 bases). V was trimmed by 4 bases and J by 2 bases, leaving 6 bases between them. This CDR3 contains 13 residues. Germline V lookup: CDR1 SEHNR, CDR2 FQNEAQ (reference sequence).

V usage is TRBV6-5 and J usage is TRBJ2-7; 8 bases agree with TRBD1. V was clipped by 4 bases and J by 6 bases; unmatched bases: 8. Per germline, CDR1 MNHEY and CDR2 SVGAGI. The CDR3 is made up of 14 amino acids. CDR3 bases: TGTGCCAGCAGTTTCGTGCAGGGGGCAGGCGAGCAGTACTTC. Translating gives CASSFVQGAGEQYF.

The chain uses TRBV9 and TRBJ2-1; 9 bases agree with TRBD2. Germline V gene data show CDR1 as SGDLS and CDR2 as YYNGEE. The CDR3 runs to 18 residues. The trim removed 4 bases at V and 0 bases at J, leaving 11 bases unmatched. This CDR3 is CASSPTFGSGSSYNEQFF. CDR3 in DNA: TGTGCCAGCAGCCCGACCTTTGGTAGCGGGAGCTCCTACAATGAGCAGTTCTTC.

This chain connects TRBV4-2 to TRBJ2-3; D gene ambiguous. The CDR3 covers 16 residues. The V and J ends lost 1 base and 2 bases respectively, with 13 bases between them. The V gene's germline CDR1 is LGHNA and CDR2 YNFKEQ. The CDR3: CASSQGSSPTTDTQYF. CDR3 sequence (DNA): TGTGCCAGCAGCCAAGGTAGTAGTCCTACCACAGATACGCAGTATTTT.

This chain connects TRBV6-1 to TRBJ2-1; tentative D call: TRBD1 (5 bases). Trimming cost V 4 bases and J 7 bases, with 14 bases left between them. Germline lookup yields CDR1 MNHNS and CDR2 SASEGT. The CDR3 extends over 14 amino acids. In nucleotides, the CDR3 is TGTGCCAGCAGTGTCGCGGAAGGGGTGAATGAGCAGTTCTTC. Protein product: CASSVAEGVNEQFF.

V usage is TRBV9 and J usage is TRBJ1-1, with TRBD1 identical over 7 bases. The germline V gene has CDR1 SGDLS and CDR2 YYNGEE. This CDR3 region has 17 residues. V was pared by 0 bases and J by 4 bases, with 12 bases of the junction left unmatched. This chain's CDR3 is CASSVAGRQGHGTEAFF. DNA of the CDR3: TGTGCCAGCAGCGTAGCGGGGAGACAGGGACACGGCACTGAAGCTTTCTTT.

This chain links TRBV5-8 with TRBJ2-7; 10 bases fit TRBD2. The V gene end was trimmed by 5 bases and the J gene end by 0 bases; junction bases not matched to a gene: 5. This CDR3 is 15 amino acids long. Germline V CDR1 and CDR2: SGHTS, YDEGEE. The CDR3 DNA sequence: TGTGCCAGCAGGTCTAGCGGGAGACCCTCCTACGAGCAGTACTTC. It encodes CASRSSGRPSYEQYF.

This chain's CDR3 is CASSHPSGSSYEQYF. The CDR3, as DNA: TGTGCCAGCAGCCACCCTAGCGGGAGCTCCTACGAGCAGTACTTC. The chain uses TRBV4-2 and TRBJ2-7; 10 bases fit TRBD2. Per germline, CDR1 LGHNA and CDR2 YNFKEQ. Losses at the gene ends were 3 bases for V and 0 bases for J; bases not matched to a gene: 2. CDR3 length equals 15 residues.

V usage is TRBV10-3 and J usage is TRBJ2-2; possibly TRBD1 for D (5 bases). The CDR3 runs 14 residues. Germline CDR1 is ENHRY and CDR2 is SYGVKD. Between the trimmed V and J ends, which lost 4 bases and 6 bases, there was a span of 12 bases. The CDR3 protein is CAISGVRVAGELFF. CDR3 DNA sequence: TGTGCCATCAGTGGGGTCAGGGTTGCCGGGGAGCTGTTTTTT.

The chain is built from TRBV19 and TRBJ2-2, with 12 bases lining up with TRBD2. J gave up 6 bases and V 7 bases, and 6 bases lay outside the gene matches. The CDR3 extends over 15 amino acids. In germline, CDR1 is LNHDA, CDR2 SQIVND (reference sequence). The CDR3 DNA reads TGTGCCAGTAAAATGACTAGCGGGAGCGCCGGGGAGCTGTTTTTT. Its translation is CASKMTSGSAGELFF. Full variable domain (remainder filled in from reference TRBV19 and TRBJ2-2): DGGITQSPKYLFRKEGQNVTLSCEQNLNHDAMYWYRQDPGQGLRLIYYSQIVNDFQKGDIAEGYSVSREKKESFPLTVTSAQKNPTAFYLCASKMTSGSAGELFFGEGSRLTVL.